The T cell receptor (beta chain) under discussion was sequenced for a study of CD8 T cells in ankylosing spondylitis. Study observations and caveats: Several highly homologous variants made up a TCR beta motif, and this motif appeared characteristic of ankylosing spondylitis blood.

This clonotype was counted many times. What it binds is not known. The CDR3 runs 12 residues. V lost 5 bases to trimming and J lost 8 bases, with 12 bases between them. Germline V lookup: CDR1 MNHNS, CDR2 SASEGT. TCRdb independently ran MiXCR on the 5' RACE reads; one entry per CDR3 protein. The sample includes fewer than 500,000 distinct CDR3 sequences, roughly 27% of them seen just once. The sequence came from a male donor with ankylosing spondylitis. The chain employs TRBV6-1 and TRBJ1-2, with D uncertain. The sequencing sample was made of blood, either unsorted or a sorted T cell fraction (not recorded which). CDR3 in DNA: TGTGCCAGCAGTTTCGACAAAGAGGGCTACACCTTC. Amino acid sequence: CASSFDKEGYTF.